This T cell receptor (beta chain) emerged from a study of neurological immune-mediated disorders. The time point here: longitudinal time-point 3. This clonotype was recorded at least ten times. V was clipped by 1 base and J by 3 bases, with 15 bases between them. The CDR3 has 17 amino acids. The germline V gene has CDR1 SGHVS and CDR2 FQNEAQ. The authors produced cDNA by 5'RACE using 10-nucleotide random UMIs. Each CDR3 protein gets one entry after TCRdb re-called the 5' RACE reads with MiXCR. The data contain roughly 100,000 distinct CDR3 sequences, about a tenth of them singletons. The chain uses TRBV7-8 and TRBJ2-2, with D possibly TRBD1 on 5 matching bases. Sequencing was performed on PBMCs. This sequence was found in a female donor with HTLV-1-associated myelopathy (HAM/TSP). Here the CDR3 reads CASSLEGKQAYTGELFF. The CDR3 DNA sequence: TGTGCCAGCAGCTTAGAAGGGAAACAGGCATACACCGGGGAGCTGTTTTTT.